The 25 T cell receptor beta chains presented below share a single source sample, sequenced in a study of immune cell composition in non-small cell lung cancer. Using immunoSEQ multiplex PCR, the repertoire was profiled, and TCRdb retains in-frame clones only, with some absent. Of some 1,900 clones listed, 83% were seen once; the top ten hold roughly a tenth. The sample consisted of lung tumor tissue. The receptors shown here come from a human donor with non-small cell lung cancer.

The rearrangement links TRBV20-1 to TRBJ1-2, with D hard to call. V lost 6 bases and J 4 bases, leaving 6 bases between the germline ends. CDR3 length: 10 residues. CDR1 is DFQATT, CDR2 SNEGSKA, per germline (reference sequence). For the CDR3, the DNA is TGCAGTGCCCTCTTCTATGGCTACACCTTC. Translated, it gives CSALFYGYTF.

This chain connects TRBV5-4 to TRBJ2-3, with 8 bases lining up with TRBD2. Trimming at V came to 6 bases and at J to 6 bases, leaving 9 bases not matched to a gene. This CDR3 has 14 residues. In germline, CDR1 is SGHNT, CDR2 YYREEE (reference sequence). This CDR3 reads CASTTSGSTDTQYF. CDR3 sequence (DNA): TGTGCCAGCACCACCAGCGGGAGTACGGATACGCAGTATTTT. The full variable domain, with the rest looked up from reference TRBV5-4 and TRBJ2-3, is ETGVTQSPTHLIKTRGQQVTLRCSSQSGHNTVSWYQQALGQGPQFIFQYYREEENGRGNFPPRFSGLQFPNYSSELNVNALELDDSALYLCASTTSGSTDTQYFGPGTRLTVL.

V gene TRBV9 combines with J gene TRBJ2-1, with TRBD1 identical over 7 bases. Per germline, CDR1 SGDLS and CDR2 YYNGEE. The trim removed 3 bases at V and 9 bases at J, leaving 6 bases unmatched. CDR3 length: 13 amino acids. The CDR3 DNA reads TGTGCCAGCAGCGAGGGGGCGAAGAGTGAGCAGTTCTTC. Encoded protein: CASSEGAKSEQFF.

V usage is TRBV29-1 and J usage is TRBJ2-3, with TRBD2 matching over 12 bases. CDR1 SQVTM and CDR2 ANQGSEA come from the germline V gene. Trimming at V came to 3 bases and at J to 5 bases, leaving 6 bases not matched to a gene. This CDR3 contains 15 residues. The CDR3 protein is CSVEASGGVGDTQYF. CDR3 nucleotide sequence: TGCAGCGTTGAGGCTAGCGGGGGGGTTGGAGATACGCAGTATTTT.

This clone was found a few times. The CDR3 reads CASGLRGNTGELFF. CDR3 DNA: TGTGCTAGTGGTTTGCGTGGGAACACCGGGGAGCTGTTTTTT. The chain carries TRBV12-5 and TRBJ2-2; D is uncertain. This CDR3 is built from 14 residues. The ends were cut back, 2 bases at V and 1 base at J, with 5 bases in the middle. Germline lookup yields CDR1 LGHNT and CDR2 FRNRAP. The full variable domain, with the rest looked up from reference TRBV12-5 and TRBJ2-2, is DARVTQTPRHKVTEMGQEVTMRCQPILGHNTVFWYRQTMMQGLELLAYFRNRAPLDDSGMPKDRFSAEMPDATLATLKIQPSEPRDSAVYFCASGLRGNTGELFFGEGSRLTVL.

This rearrangement joins TRBV29-1 to TRBJ2-1, with TRBD1 identical over 8 bases. Losses at the gene ends were 7 bases for V and 9 bases for J; bases not matched to a gene: 8. This CDR3 region has 12 residues. Looked up from germline, CDR1 is SQVTM and CDR2 is ANQGSEA. The CDR3 nucleotides read TGCAGCGGTGACAGGGGTAGGGGTGAGCAGTTCTTC. Protein product: CSGDRGRGEQFF.

The chain has TRBV9 and TRBJ2-1; D may match TRBD1 or TRBD2 (5 bases each). V was pared by 6 bases and J by 0 bases, with 13 bases between. The CDR3 extends over 15 amino acids. The germline gives CDR1 SGDLS, CDR2 YYNGEE. The CDR3 coding sequence is TGTGCCAGCAATCCGAGAGGGGACTCCTACAATGAGCAGTTCTTC. Amino acid sequence: CASNPRGDSYNEQFF.

Only a few counts were recorded for this clone. The chain links TRBV7-9 to TRBJ1-1; 9 bases align to TRBD1. The germline gives CDR1 SEHNR, CDR2 FQNEAQ (reference sequence). J lost 3 bases, V lost 5 bases, and 1 base had no gene match. The CDR3 is 13 residues long. CDR3 in amino acids: CASSRDRDTEAFF. CDR3 coding DNA: TGTGCCAGCAGCCGGGACAGGGACACTGAAGCTTTCTTT.

The chain is built from TRBV4-1 and TRBJ1-1; a possible D gene is TRBD1 (5 bases). This CDR3 spans 19 amino acids. Trimming took off 0 bases at V and 0 bases at J, with 20 bases between the two ends. Germline assignment: CDR1 MGHRA and CDR2 YSYEKL. The CDR3 DNA sequence: TGCGCCAGCAGCCAAGATCATACGCTTTGGGACCGATTGAACACTGAAGCTTTCTTT. This translates into CASSQDHTLWDRLNTEAFF.

The gene calls are TRBV7-2 and TRBJ2-3; D unclear. Germline CDR1 reads SGHTA; CDR2 reads FQGNSA. V lost 4 bases to trimming and J lost 0 bases, with 11 bases between them. The CDR3 covers 15 residues. The CDR3 here is CASSSGYGSTDTQYF. CDR3 DNA sequence: TGTGCCAGCAGCTCCGGGTATGGGAGCACAGATACGCAGTATTTT.

The rearrangement uses TRBV30 and TRBJ1-5, with 8 bases matching TRBD1. The junction had 12 bases not matched to a gene; V was cut back by 0 bases and J by 5 bases. CDR3 length: 17 residues. Germline-derived CDR1 and CDR2 are GTSNPN and SVGIG (reference sequence). The CDR3 loop reads CAWSVRGAYRGDQPQHF. Written as DNA, the CDR3 is TGTGCCTGGAGTGTACGGGGGGCATACAGGGGGGATCAGCCCCAGCATTTT.

The chain uses TRBV5-8 and TRBJ2-2; D is unresolved. Trimming took off 5 bases at V and 7 bases at J, with 15 bases between the two ends. The CDR3 contains 14 residues. The germline V gene has CDR1 SGHTS and CDR2 YDEGEE. The CDR3 DNA follows: TGTGCCAGCAGGCTTACCGGGCTCCGCGGGGAGCTGTTTTTT. It specifies CASRLTGLRGELFF.

The chain couples TRBV9 to TRBJ2-3; 7 nucleotides agree with TRBD1. Trimming took 0 bases from V and 2 from J; bases not matched to a gene: 9. The germline gives CDR1 SGDLS, CDR2 YYNGEE. CDR3 length: 17 residues. CDR3 bases: TGTGCCAGCAGCGTAGCGAGGGACAGCTATTCCACAGATACGCAGTATTTT. This gives the protein CASSVARDSYSTDTQYF. Full variable domain (remainder filled in from reference TRBV9 and TRBJ2-3): DSGVTQTPKHLITATGQRVTLRCSPRSGDLSVYWYQQSLDQGLQFLIQYYNGEERAKGNILERFSAQQFPDLHSELNLSSLELGDSALYFCASSVARDSYSTDTQYFGPGTRLTVL.

The V call is TRBV5-1, the J call TRBJ2-2, with TRBD1 as a possible D gene (5 bases). This CDR3 comprises 13 residues. Between the trimmed V and J ends, which lost 4 bases and 6 bases, there was a span of 10 bases. Germline values: CDR1 SGHRS, CDR2 YFSETQ. DNA of the CDR3: TGCGCCAGCAGCCCCCAGGGCGCCGGGGAGCTGTTTTTT. Protein sequence: CASSPQGAGELFF. The full variable domain, completed using reference TRBV5-1 and TRBJ2-2, is KAGVTQTPRYLIKTRGQQVTLSCSPISGHRSVSWYQQTPGQGLQFLFEYFSETQRNKGNFPGRFSGRQFSNSRSEMNVSTLELGDSALYLCASSPQGAGELFFGEGSRLTVL.

V gene TRBV30 combines with J gene TRBJ1-1; perhaps TRBD1 as D (5 bases). Trimming took 0 bases from V and 0 from J, leaving 5 bases between them. This CDR3 has 13 amino acids. Germline V gene data show CDR1 as GTSNPN and CDR2 as SVGIG (reference sequence). CDR3 in DNA: TGTGCCTGGAGTGTACAGGTGAACACTGAAGCTTTCTTT. Translating gives CAWSVQVNTEAFF.

A few counts support this clone. The chain couples TRBV5-1 to TRBJ1-1; a possible D gene is TRBD1 (6 bases). Per the germline V gene, CDR1 is SGHRS and CDR2 is YFSETQ. This CDR3 has 16 residues. Deletions cut 7 bases from V and 0 bases from J, with 19 bases between. CDR3 amino acids: CASAAGGGSMNTEAFF. In DNA, the CDR3 is TGCGCCAGCGCTGCGGGGGGGGGCTCGATGAACACTGAAGCTTTCTTT. Variable domain in full (rest from reference TRBV5-1 and TRBJ1-1): KAGVTQTPRYLIKTRGQQVTLSCSPISGHRSVSWYQQTPGQGLQFLFEYFSETQRNKGNFPGRFSGRQFSNSRSEMNVSTLELGDSALYLCASAAGGGSMNTEAFFGQGTRLTVV.

The V and J genes are TRBV7-3 and TRBJ2-3; tentatively, D is TRBD2 (6 bases). CDR1 SGHTA and CDR2 FQGTGA come from the germline V gene. The CDR3 totals 15 residues. V dropped 5 bases and J dropped 6 bases, with 18 bases sitting between them. DNA of the CDR3: TGTGCCAGCAGCCCGGGACTTTCTCGGATGGATACGCAGTATTTT. This translates into CASSPGLSRMDTQYF.

This clone was counted a single time. The chain employs TRBV5-1 and TRBJ2-5; maybe TRBD2 (6 bases). CDR1 is SGHRS and CDR2 is YFSETQ in the germline V gene. V gave up 6 bases and J gave up 4 bases, with 16 bases separating them. The CDR3 is 14 residues long. The chain's CDR3 is CASTIGGPGETQYF. CDR3 in DNA: TGCGCCAGCACCATAGGAGGGCCGGGAGAGACCCAGTACTTC.

This clone was picked up a small number of times. This chain connects TRBV18 to TRBJ1-5; D remains ambiguous. Deletions cut 3 bases from V and 4 bases from J, with 7 bases between. The V gene's germline CDR1 is KGHSH and CDR2 LQKENI. The CDR3 loop spans 13 amino acids. The CDR3 sequence: CASSPDINQPQHF. CDR3 DNA: TGTGCCAGCTCACCCGACATAAATCAGCCCCAGCATTTT.

The rearrangement links TRBV15 to TRBJ1-5; 7 nucleotides agree with TRBD1. Germline CDR1 is LNHNV and CDR2 is YYDKDF (reference sequence). Trimming removed 2 bases from V and 4 bases from J; junction bases left unmatched: 8. This CDR3 has 16 amino acids. CDR3 in amino acids: CATSRLDDRANQPQHF. The CDR3 DNA follows: TGTGCCACCAGCAGACTAGACGACAGGGCAAATCAGCCCCAGCATTTT.

The V gene is TRBV27, the J gene TRBJ2-6; D possibly corresponds to TRBD1 (6 bases). The CDR3 runs 17 residues. Trimming took 3 bases from V and 0 from J, leaving 12 bases between them. The germline V gene encodes CDR1 MNHEY and CDR2 SMNVEV (reference sequence). This CDR3 reads CASSFSGAYSGANVLTF. Here the CDR3 DNA reads TGTGCCAGCAGTTTTTCAGGGGCTTACTCTGGGGCCAACGTCCTGACTTTC.

On this clone itself: A junction end diverges from the germline sequence, so it may reflect a read error. This chain connects TRBV11-3 to TRBJ2-2; D gene ambiguous. CDR1 is SGHNT and CDR2 is YENEEA in the germline V gene. The CDR3 covers 12 residues. In DNA form, the CDR3 reads TGTGCCAGCAGCGTAGATACCGGGGAGCTGTTTTTT. Amino acid sequence: CASSVDTGELFF.

The rearrangement joins TRBV7-8 to TRBJ2-1; 9 bases are a match to TRBD2. Losses at the gene ends were 4 bases for V and 7 bases for J; bases not matched to a gene: 8. CDR3 length equals 15 residues. Germline assignment: CDR1 SGHVS and CDR2 FQNEAQ. CDR3 sequence reads: CASSSAGLAKNEQFF. For the CDR3, the DNA is TGTGCCAGCAGCTCAGCCGGACTAGCGAAAAATGAGCAGTTCTTC.

The J gene is TRBJ2-2, the V gene TRBV19; 7 positions match TRBD2. Germline V gene data show CDR1 as LNHDA and CDR2 as SQIVND (reference sequence). The CDR3 sequence is 16 residues long. The V gene end was trimmed by 1 base and the J gene end by 6 bases; junction bases not matched to a gene: 8. The CDR3 is CASSIVRGRAAGELFF. The CDR3 DNA reads as TGTGCCAGTAGTATAGTACGAGGGAGGGCCGCCGGGGAGCTGTTTTTT.

V usage is TRBV5-1 and J usage is TRBJ1-6; D uncertain. CDR3 length equals 19 residues. CDR1 and CDR2 from the germline V gene are SGHRS and YFSETQ. Deletions cut 0 bases from V and 0 bases from J, with 16 bases between. In DNA, the CDR3 is TGCGCCAGCAGCTTGGTGGGCAGTAAGACATTCTCCTATAATTCACCCCTCCACTTT. It codes for CASSLVGSKTFSYNSPLHF.